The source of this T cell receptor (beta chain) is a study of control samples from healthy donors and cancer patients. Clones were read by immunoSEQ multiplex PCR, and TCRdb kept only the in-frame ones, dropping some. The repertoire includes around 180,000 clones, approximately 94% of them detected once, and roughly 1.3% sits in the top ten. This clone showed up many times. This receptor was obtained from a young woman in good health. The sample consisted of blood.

The CDR3 nucleotides read TGTGCCAGCAGCCCCCGGACAGGGGGCTTGAACACTGAAGCTTTCTTT. Encoded protein: CASSPRTGGLNTEAFF. The V and J genes are TRBV7-9 and TRBJ1-1, with TRBD1 matching 11 bases. Germline V gene lookup returns CDR1 SEHNR and CDR2 FQNEAQ (reference sequence). Trimming removed 5 bases from V and 0 bases from J; junction bases left unmatched: 5. This CDR3 comprises 16 residues.